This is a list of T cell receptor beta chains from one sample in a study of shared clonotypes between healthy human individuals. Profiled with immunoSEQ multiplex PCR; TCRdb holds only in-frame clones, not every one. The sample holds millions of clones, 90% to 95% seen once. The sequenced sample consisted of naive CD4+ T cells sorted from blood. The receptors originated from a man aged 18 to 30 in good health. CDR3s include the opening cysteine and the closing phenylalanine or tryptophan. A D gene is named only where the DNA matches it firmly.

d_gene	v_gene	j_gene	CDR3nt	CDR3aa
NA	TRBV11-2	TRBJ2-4	TGTGCCAGCAGCTTAGGGCAGGCGAGCTTTCAGTACTTC	CASSLGQASFQYF
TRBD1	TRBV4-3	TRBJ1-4	TGCGCCAGCAGCCCGGGACAGGGGACTAATGAAAAACTGTTTTTT	CASSPGQGTNEKLFF
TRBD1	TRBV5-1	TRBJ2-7	TGCGCCAGCAGCTTCCCACCCCGGGACAGCATCTACGAGCAGTACTTC	CASSFPPRDSIYEQYF
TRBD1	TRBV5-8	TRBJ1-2	TGTGCCAGCAGCAAGGGTTTATGGGACAGGGAGGTCTACACCTTC	CASSKGLWDREVYTF
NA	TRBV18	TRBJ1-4	TGTGCCAGCTCACCCGGGACTGAAAATGAAAAACTGTTTTTT	CASSPGTENEKLFF
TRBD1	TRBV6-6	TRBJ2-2	TGTGCCAGCAGTTACGGGACAGGGATTTTTCCCGGGGAGCTGTTTTTT	CASSYGTGIFPGELFF
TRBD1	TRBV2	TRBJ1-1	TGTGCCAGCAGGGGACAGGGGGCGCTGACTGAAGCTTTCTTT	CASRGQGALTEAFF
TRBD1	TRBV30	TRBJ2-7	TGTGCCTGGAGTGTACAGGGGTCCCTATCCTACGAGCAGTACTTC	CAWSVQGSLSYEQYF
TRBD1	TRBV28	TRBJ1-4	TGTGCCAGCAGTTTACAGGGGGCGCGCACTAATGAAAAACTGTTTTTT	CASSLQGARTNEKLFF
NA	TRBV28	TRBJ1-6	TGTGCCAGCAGCCTACCAGGGTCCGTTTCACCCCTCCACTTT	CASSLPGSVSPLHF
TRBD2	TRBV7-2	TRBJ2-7	TGTGCCAGCAGCTTAGGATCCCTAGCGGGAGTGGCCTACGAGCAGTACTTC	CASSLGSLAGVAYEQYF
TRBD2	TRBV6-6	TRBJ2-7	TGTGCCAGCAGTTATCGGGAGGGCACCTACGAGCAGTACTTC	CASSYREGTYEQYF
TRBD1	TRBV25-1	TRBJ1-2	TGTGCCAGCAGTGATGGGGAGACAGGGGCCAGGGACTATGGCTACACCTTC	CASSDGETGARDYGYTF
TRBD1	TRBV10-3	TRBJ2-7	TGTGCCATCAGTGGGTGGGACAGGGGCAACGAGCAGTACTTC	CAISGWDRGNEQYF
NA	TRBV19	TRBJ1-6	TGTGCCAGTAGTATAGGGTCGTCGGGTGGGACCCTCCACTTT	CASSIGSSGGTLHF
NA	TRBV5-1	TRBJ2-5	TGCGCCAGCAGTAAATCCGACCAAGAGACCCAGTACTTC	CASSKSDQETQYF